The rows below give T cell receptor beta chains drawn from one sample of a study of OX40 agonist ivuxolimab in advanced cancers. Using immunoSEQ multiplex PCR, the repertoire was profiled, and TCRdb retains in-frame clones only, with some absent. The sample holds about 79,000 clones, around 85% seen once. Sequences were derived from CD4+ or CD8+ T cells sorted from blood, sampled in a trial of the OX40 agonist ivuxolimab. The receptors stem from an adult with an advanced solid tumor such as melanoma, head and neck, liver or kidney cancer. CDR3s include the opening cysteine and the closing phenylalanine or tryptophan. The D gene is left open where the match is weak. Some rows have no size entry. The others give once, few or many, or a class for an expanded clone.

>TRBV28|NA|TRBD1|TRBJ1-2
CASSWGQGNGYTF
TGTGCCAGCAGTTGGGGACAGGGGAATGGCTACACCTTC
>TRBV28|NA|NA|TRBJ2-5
CASSLVTQETQYF
TGTGCCAGCAGTTTGGTGACCCAAGAGACCCAGTACTTC
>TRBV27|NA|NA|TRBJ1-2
CATRDNTYGYTF
TGTGCCACCCGGGACAACACCTATGGCTACACCTTC
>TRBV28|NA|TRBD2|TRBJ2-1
CASSSPGLAGGGNEQFF
TGTGCCAGCAGTTCCCCGGGACTAGCGGGAGGGGGGAATGAGCAGTTCTTC
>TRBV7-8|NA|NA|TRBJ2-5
CASSLGWGVRETQYF
TGTGCCAGCAGCTTAGGGTGGGGGGTTAGAGAGACCCAGTACTTC
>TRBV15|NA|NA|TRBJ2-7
CATSRGNPYEQYF
TGTGCCACCAGCAGAGGGAACCCCTACGAGCAGTACTTC
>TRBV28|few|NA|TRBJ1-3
CASSLLQGNTIYF
TGTGCCAGCAGTTTATTGCAAGGAAACACCATATATTTT
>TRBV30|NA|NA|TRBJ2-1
CAWSPIRRAKNEQFF
TGTGCCTGGAGTCCCATTCGGCGGGCTAAGAATGAGCAGTTCTTC
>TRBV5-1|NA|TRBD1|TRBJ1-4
CASSTRQGQEEKLFF
TGCGCCAGCAGCACACGACAGGGACAAGAGGAAAAACTGTTTTTT
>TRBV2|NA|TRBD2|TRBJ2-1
CAGTAGLGNEQFF
TGTGCCGGGACCGCGGGACTAGGGAATGAGCAGTTCTTC
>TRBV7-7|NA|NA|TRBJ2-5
CASSLVLAETQYF
TGTGCTAGCAGCTTAGTCCTAGCAGAGACCCAGTACTTC
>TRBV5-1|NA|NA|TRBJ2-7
CASSFNPSETDEQYF
TGCGCCAGCAGCTTCAATCCTAGCGAGACGGACGAGCAGTACTTC
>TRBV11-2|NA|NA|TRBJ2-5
CASSPGLETQYF
TGTGCCAGCAGCCCGGGGTTAGAGACCCAGTACTTC
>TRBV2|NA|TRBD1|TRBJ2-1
CASSEGQGHNEQFF
TGTGCCAGCAGTGAGGGACAGGGTCACAATGAGCAGTTCTTC
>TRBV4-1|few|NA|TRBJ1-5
CASSQVSGEPQHF
TGCGCCAGCAGCCAAGTGTCGGGTGAGCCCCAGCATTTT
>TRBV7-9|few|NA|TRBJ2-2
CASSSTRSDTGELFF
TGTGCCAGCAGCTCGACCCGGTCAGACACCGGGGAGCTGTTTTTT
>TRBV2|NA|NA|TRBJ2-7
CASSFRRSDHEQYF
TGTGCCAGCAGCTTCCGGAGGTCAGACCACGAGCAGTACTTC
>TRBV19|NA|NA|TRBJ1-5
CASTAGGGRSPQHF
TGTGCCAGTACCGCGGGTGGGGGACGTTCGCCCCAGCATTTT
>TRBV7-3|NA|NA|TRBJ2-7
CASSRGVQSEQYF
TGTGCCAGCAGCCGAGGGGTACAGTCCGAGCAGTACTTC
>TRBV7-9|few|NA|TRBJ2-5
CASNPDSLQETQYF
TGTGCCAGCAACCCGGACAGCTTGCAAGAGACCCAGTACTTC
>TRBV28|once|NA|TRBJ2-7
CASSLDPTLNYEQYF
TGTGCCAGCAGTTTGGACCCAACCTTAAACTACGAGCAGTACTTC
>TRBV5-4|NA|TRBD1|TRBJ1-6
CASSFGETGSSSPLHF
TGTGCCAGCAGCTTCGGGGAGACAGGGAGTAGTTCACCCCTCCACTTT
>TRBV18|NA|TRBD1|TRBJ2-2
CASSLNRGRTGELFF
TGTGCCAGCTCACTAAACAGGGGCAGGACCGGGGAGCTGTTTTTT
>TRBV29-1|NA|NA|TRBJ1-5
CSVGDGEEPQHF
TGCAGCGTTGGGGACGGAGAGGAGCCCCAGCATTTT
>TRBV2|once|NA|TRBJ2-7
CASSPSKYEQYF
TGTGCCAGCAGTCCTAGTAAATACGAGCAGTACTTC
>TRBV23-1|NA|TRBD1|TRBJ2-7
CASSQKGQKDEQYF
TGCGCCAGCAGTCAAAAGGGACAGAAGGACGAGCAGTACTTC
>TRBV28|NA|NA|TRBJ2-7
CASNNRDTHYEQYF
TGTGCCAGCAACAACAGGGACACCCACTACGAGCAGTACTTC
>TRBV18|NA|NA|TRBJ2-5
CASSPPVSGLPEQETQYF
TGTGCCAGCTCACCACCGGTTTCCGGACTGCCAGAACAAGAGACCCAGTACTTC
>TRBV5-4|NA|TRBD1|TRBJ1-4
CASSASQGASEKLFF
TGTGCCAGCAGCGCCTCCCAGGGGGCTAGCGAAAAACTGTTTTTT
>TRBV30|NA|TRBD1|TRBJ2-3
CAWSEDRDGTDTQYF
TGTGCCTGGAGTGAGGACAGGGACGGCACAGATACGCAGTATTTT
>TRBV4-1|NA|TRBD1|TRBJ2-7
CASSRATGGDFEQYF
TGCGCCAGCAGCCGAGCGACAGGGGGCGATTTCGAGCAGTACTTC
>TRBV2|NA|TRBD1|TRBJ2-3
CASSSLDRADTQYF
TGTGCCAGCAGTTCCCTGGACAGGGCGGATACGCAGTATTTT
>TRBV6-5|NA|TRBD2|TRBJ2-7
CASSSPGLFHYEQYF
TGTGCCAGCAGTTCGCCGGGACTATTCCACTACGAGCAGTACTTC
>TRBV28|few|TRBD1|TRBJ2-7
CASSLWGTGVAVYEQYF
TGTGCCAGCAGTTTATGGGGGACAGGGGTAGCCGTCTACGAGCAGTACTTC
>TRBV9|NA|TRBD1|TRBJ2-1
CASSVDAGGLSSYNEQFF
TGTGCCAGCAGCGTAGATGCAGGGGGCTTGAGCTCCTACAATGAGCAGTTCTTC
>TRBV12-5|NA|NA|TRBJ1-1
CASGRGTVNTEAFF
TGTGCTAGTGGACGAGGGACGGTTAACACTGAAGCTTTCTTT
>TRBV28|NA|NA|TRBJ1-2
CASSFGGPRGYTF
TGTGCCAGCAGTTTCGGGGGGCCGCGGGGCTACACCTTC
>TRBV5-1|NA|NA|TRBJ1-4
CASSLGLGRNEKLFF
TGCGCCAGCAGCTTGGGACTAGGACGGAATGAAAAACTGTTTTTT
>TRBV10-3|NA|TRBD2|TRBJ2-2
CAIRREGLRTGELFF
TGTGCCATCCGACGGGAGGGCCTAAGGACCGGGGAGCTGTTTTTT
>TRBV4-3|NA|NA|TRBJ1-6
CASSQDTAGRNSPLHF
TGCGCCAGCAGCCAAGATACGGCAGGGAGGAATTCACCCCTCCACTTT
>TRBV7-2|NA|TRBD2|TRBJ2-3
CASSLGEAGVVETQYF
TGTGCCAGCAGCTTAGGAGAGGCGGGAGTGGTGGAAACGCAGTATTTT
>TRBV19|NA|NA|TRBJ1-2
CASSTRGDYGYTF
TGTGCCAGTAGCACCCGAGGTGACTATGGCTACACCTTC